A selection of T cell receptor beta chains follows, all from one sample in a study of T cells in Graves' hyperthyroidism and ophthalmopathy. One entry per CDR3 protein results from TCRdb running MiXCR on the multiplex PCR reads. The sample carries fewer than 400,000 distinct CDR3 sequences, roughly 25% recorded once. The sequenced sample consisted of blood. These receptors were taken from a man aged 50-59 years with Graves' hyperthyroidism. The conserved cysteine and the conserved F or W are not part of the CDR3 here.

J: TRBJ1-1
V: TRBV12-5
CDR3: ASGLVQLNTEAF

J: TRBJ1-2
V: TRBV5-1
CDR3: ASSLGTDVSGYT

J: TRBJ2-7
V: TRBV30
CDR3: AWSDEDWHYEQY

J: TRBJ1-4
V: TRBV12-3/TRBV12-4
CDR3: ASSLQDEKLF

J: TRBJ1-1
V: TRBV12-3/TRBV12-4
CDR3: ASGLGLEAF

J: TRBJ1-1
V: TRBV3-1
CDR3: ASSQERRGAF

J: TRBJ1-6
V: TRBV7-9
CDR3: ASSSGNSFLH

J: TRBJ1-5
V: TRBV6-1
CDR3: ASSAQGTPNSNQPQH

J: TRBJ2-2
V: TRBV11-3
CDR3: ASKPGSSTGELF

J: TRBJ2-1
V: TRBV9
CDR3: ASRNNNEQF

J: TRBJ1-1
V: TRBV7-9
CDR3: ASSSPTGENTEAF

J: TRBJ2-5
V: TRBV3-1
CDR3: ASSQETGWAGETQY

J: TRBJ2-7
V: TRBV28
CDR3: ASSPLAGGSLYEQY

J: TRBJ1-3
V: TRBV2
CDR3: ASSLSIAGNTIY

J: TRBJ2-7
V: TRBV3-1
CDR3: ASSQHSGYEQY

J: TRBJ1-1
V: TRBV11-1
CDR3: ASSLIGPNTEAF

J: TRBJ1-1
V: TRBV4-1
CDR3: ASSQDRETTEAF

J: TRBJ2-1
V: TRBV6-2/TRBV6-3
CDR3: ASSYSRGGEQF

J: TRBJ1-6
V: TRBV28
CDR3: ASSSRQGTRYSPLH

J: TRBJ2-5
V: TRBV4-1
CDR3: ASSQRLAGLQETQY

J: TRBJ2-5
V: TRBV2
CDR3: ASRAQGAPQETQY

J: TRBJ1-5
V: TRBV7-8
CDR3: ASSLGRIGDRGFQPQH

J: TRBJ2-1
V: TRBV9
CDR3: ASSVGGGQYNEQF

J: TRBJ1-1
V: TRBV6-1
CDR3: ASSDWDINTEAF

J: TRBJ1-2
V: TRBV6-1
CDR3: ASSEAAGSGYGYT

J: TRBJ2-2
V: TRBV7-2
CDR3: ASSLGGGFTGELF

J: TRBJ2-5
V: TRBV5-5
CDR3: ASSFSIKAETQY

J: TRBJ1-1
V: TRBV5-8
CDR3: AGSPEGGKNTEAF

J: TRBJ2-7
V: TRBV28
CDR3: ASSRGTRSLYEQY

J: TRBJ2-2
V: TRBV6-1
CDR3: ASSLGQGVITGELF

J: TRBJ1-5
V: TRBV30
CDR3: AWSGGNDQPQH

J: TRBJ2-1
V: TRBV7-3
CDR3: ASSHLSGMKGEQF

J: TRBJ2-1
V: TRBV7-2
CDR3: ASSLVSGPRGGEQF

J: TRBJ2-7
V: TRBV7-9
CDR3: ASSSSGRGINEQY

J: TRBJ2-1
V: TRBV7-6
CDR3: ASSLGLAGVVEQF

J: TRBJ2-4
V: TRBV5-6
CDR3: ASSLENIQY

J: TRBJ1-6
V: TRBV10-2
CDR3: ASRDRDRNSPLH

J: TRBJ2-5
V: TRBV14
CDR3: ASSHNFGASEKIQY

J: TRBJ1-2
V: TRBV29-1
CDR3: SVDGQGFYGYT

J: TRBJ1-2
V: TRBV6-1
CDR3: AAHPGTGDGYT

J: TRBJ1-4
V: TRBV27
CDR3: ASSPRSEKLF

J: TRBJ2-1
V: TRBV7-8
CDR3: ASSLRASGRGEQF